Described below is a single TCR beta chain sequence and its context. What this receptor recognizes is not known. The input lacks base qualities; no much larger clone sits a single base away. The germline V gene provides CDR1 SGHTS and CDR2 YDEGEE. The CDR3, from cysteine to phenylalanine, totals 13 residues. Of all the DNA, just the CDR3 is kept, 39 bases in frame from base 1. Trimming at the junction amounts to 3 bases on V and 8 bases on J, and the germline ends lie 12 bases apart. Every donor in the study was a healthy Caucasian. Libraries came from 5' RACE. The data were produced on an Illumina HiSeq 2000. A universal primer binding site was introduced by template switching, and a unique molecular identifier was present in the final cDNA, enabling accurate counting of TCR cDNA molecules. First-strand cDNA for TCR alpha and beta chains was synthesized from specific primers in the conserved constant-segment region. Each cDNA library was double barcoded, with a SMART-Mk sample barcode plus Illumina barcodes, to control for contamination. TruSeq adapter sequences along with Illumina sample barcodes were introduced in two successive PCR steps. TCR alpha and beta cDNA libraries were sequenced on the Illumina HiSeq platform with custom primers. The paper's data handling went like this. Raw reads were processed with MiGEC to extract unique molecular identifiers, and MiXCR was used to determine CDR3 positions. Recombination models were inferred per individual with the repgenHMM and IGoR tools using an EM algorithm. Shared clonotype analysis was performed with the tcR package in R, normalizing sharing by the product of cloneset sizes. To study raw recombination without the effects of thymic and clonal selection, out-of-frame nonproductive sequences were analyzed. TCRdb reran the public reads through fastp at Q25 and MiXCR, keeping productive beta chains. Each record represents a unique CDR3 protein, reported with the most common genes and DNA among its rows. None of the V and J calls come from the authors' own analysis; TCRdb made them. Recorded for this sample are 1.5 million to 2 million distinct CDR3 sequences; less than 40% of them occurred a single time. About 0.3% of the sample is held by the ten biggest clonotypes.

The record originates from a study of identical twins listed by TCRdb under 2016. For the wider study: To test whether fetal clonotypes persist, this study deep-sequenced TCR alpha and beta repertoires from monozygotic twins, from unrelated adults of various ages, and from cord blood. Replicate twin experiments were performed at different times using different library preparation protocols to rule out contamination.

Here is what the overall study found, with its caveats: Abundant cord blood beta clonotypes had fewer insertions, young adult naive repertoires showed a similar but weaker trend, and memory repertoires showed no such trend. Conclusions relied on cross-sectional statistical analysis, since the same donors could not be followed over many years. Zero-insertion analyses could be partly confounded by invariant T cells such as MAIT and iNKT, although diverse VJ usage argued against such confounding for most clonotypes. The excess sharing between twins in beta out-of-frame sequences was weaker because fewer shared sequences reduced the signal-to-noise ratio. Compared with coincidental sharing between unrelated individuals, out-of-frame TCR alpha sequences shared between twins had an excess of sequences with low generation probability. In monozygotic twins, recombination models systematically underestimated out-of-frame TCR alpha sharing, but the models matched the sharing seen between unrelated individuals.

The receptor's source is a newborn girl in good health. The V and J genes are TRBV5-8 and TRBJ2-1; TRBD2 is a weak D gene call, 6 bases matching. The sequenced material came from cord blood. The DNA is TGTGCCAGCAGCTGGGGACTTAGGGATGAGCAGTTCTTC. This yields the protein CASSWGLRDEQFF.